These 12 T cell receptor beta chains were sequenced from one sample in a study of beta chain features in type 1 diabetes. The whole isolated RNA underwent reverse transcription, so sequencing captured expressed TCRB transcripts. Libraries were prepared by immunoSEQ multiplex PCR; TCRdb keeps only in-frame clonotypes and omits some of them. Of about half a million clones listed, 30% are singletons. Sequencing was carried out using naive CD4+ T cells from blood. The receptor set was obtained from a man between 18 and 35 years old in good health.

This clone has more than one count but fewer than ten. V gene TRBV7-2 combines with J gene TRBJ2-3; D uncertain. Germline assignment: CDR1 SGHTA and CDR2 FQGNSA. Between the trimmed V and J ends, which lost 3 bases and 3 bases, there was a span of 7 bases. CDR3 length: 13 residues. Written as DNA, the CDR3 is TGTGCCAGCAGCTTGGAGCAGACAGATACGCAGTATTTT. Protein product: CASSLEQTDTQYF.

The J gene is TRBJ1-1, the V gene TRBV30, with 7 bases fitting TRBD1. Losses at the gene ends were 7 bases for V and 4 bases for J; bases not matched to a gene: 9. Germline assignment: CDR1 GTSNPN and CDR2 SVGIG (reference sequence). The CDR3 totals 13 residues. The CDR3 region has the DNA TGTGCCTCCAACAACAGGGGAAGCACTGAAGCTTTCTTT. Its translation is CASNNRGSTEAFF.

The chain links TRBV9 to TRBJ2-1; D unresolved. The ends were cut back, 0 bases at V and 0 bases at J, with 7 bases in the middle. Germline V gives CDR1 SGDLS, CDR2 YYNGEE. The CDR3 runs 15 residues. In nucleotides, the CDR3 is TGTGCCAGCAGCGTAGTGACGGCCTCCTACAATGAGCAGTTCTTC. Its protein product is CASSVVTASYNEQFF. Full variable domain (rest looked up from reference TRBV9 and TRBJ2-1): DSGVTQTPKHLITATGQRVTLRCSPRSGDLSVYWYQQSLDQGLQFLIQYYNGEERAKGNILERFSAQQFPDLHSELNLSSLELGDSALYFCASSVVTASYNEQFFGPGTRLTVL.

With regard to this clone: The sample contains more than one DNA sequence encoding this CDR3. This rearrangement joins TRBV30 to TRBJ2-3; 13 bases are shared with TRBD2. CDR1 is GTSNPN, CDR2 SVGIG, per germline (reference sequence). CDR3 length: 13 residues. V was clipped by 5 bases and J by 6 bases; unmatched bases: 2. CDR3 region: CAWATSGRDTQYF. The CDR3, as DNA: TGTGCCTGGGCGACTAGCGGGAGGGATACGCAGTATTTT.

This sequence joins TRBV7-9 and TRBJ2-5; TRBD2 matches at 9 bases. CDR1 and CDR2 (germline): SEHNR, FQNEAQ (reference sequence). The CDR3 has 13 residues. J gave up 5 bases and V 3 bases, and 1 base lay outside the gene matches. The DNA of the CDR3 is TGTGCCAGCAGCTTCGCGGGAGGGGAGACCCAGTACTTC. Its translation: CASSFAGGETQYF.

As concerns this clone: The sample carries other DNA sequences with the same CDR3. V gene TRBV9 combines with J gene TRBJ2-3; 7 positions agree with TRBD2. This CDR3 contains 15 residues. CDR1 is SGDLS and CDR2 is YYNGEE in the germline V gene. Trimming cost V 0 bases and J 4 bases; bases outside gene matches: 5. The CDR3 nucleotides are TGTGCCAGCAGCGTAGATATCGGGAGGCCAGATACGCAGTATTTT. It yields the protein CASSVDIGRPDTQYF.

This clone was observed once. The chain joins TRBV10-3 to TRBJ2-1; 11 positions match TRBD2. V shed 7 bases, J shed 9 bases, and the junction held 5 bases outside the gene matches. In germline, CDR1 is ENHRY, CDR2 SYGVKD. The CDR3 consists of 13 residues. This CDR3 is CAIMTSGTREQFF. The CDR3, as DNA: TGTGCCATCATGACTAGCGGGACTCGTGAGCAGTTCTTC.

This clone has just a few counts. The chain couples TRBV27 to TRBJ2-7; no firm D call. V lost 2 bases, J lost 0 bases, and 8 bases lay in between. The CDR3 covers 14 residues. Germline CDR1 reads MNHEY; CDR2 reads SMNVEV (reference sequence). This CDR3 reads CASSLTGFSYEQYF. DNA for the CDR3: TGTGCCAGCAGTTTAACCGGGTTCTCCTACGAGCAGTACTTC.

The V call is TRBV28, the J call TRBJ2-5, with D uncertain. The germline V gene encodes CDR1 MDHEN and CDR2 SYDVKM. The CDR3 spans 15 residues. Trimming removed 6 bases at V and 2 bases at J, with 16 bases between. DNA of the CDR3: TGTGCCAGCAGCCTCGGGCCCATTCCTCAAGAGACCCAGTACTTC. As protein: CASSLGPIPQETQYF.

This clone showed up just a few times. The chain recombines TRBV28 with TRBJ2-3; D may match TRBD1 or TRBD2 (6 bases each). This CDR3 spans 12 amino acids. Trimming stripped 10 bases from V and 4 bases from J, with 12 bases between. The V gene's germline CDR1 is MDHEN and CDR2 SYDVKM. The CDR3: CATGRGADTQYF. In DNA form, the CDR3 reads TGTGCCACCGGAAGGGGGGCAGATACGCAGTATTTT.

This chain connects TRBV7-3 to TRBJ2-2; the match to TRBD2 covers 14 bases. CDR1 is SGHTA, CDR2 FQGTGA, per germline. The V segment lost 5 bases and the J segment 5 bases; nucleotides outside the gene matches: 10. The CDR3 is 18 amino acids. The CDR3 DNA is TGTGCCAGCAGCGAGGGACTAGCGGGAGCCACGGGGACCGGGGAGCTGTTTTTT. Its translation: CASSEGLAGATGTGELFF.

This clone was found a few times. This sequence joins TRBV7-2 and TRBJ2-7, with a possible D match to TRBD2 (6 bases). The CDR3 has 14 residues. V was pared by 8 bases and J by 3 bases, with 17 bases between. Germline V gene sequence: CDR1 SGHTA, CDR2 FQGNSA. The chain's CDR3 is CASRGAEQIYEQYF. CDR3 sequence (DNA): TGTGCCAGCCGCGGGGCCGAGCAAATCTACGAGCAGTACTTC.